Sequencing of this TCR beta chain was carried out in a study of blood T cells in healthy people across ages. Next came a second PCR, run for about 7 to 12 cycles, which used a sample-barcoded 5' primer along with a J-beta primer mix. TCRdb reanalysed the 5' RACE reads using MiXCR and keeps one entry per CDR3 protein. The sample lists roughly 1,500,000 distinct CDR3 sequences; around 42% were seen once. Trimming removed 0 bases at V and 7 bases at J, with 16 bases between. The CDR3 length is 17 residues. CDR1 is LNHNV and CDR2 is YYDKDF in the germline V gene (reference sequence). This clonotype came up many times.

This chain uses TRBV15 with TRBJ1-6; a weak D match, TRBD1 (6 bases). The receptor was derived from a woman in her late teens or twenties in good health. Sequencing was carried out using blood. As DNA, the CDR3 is TGTGCCACCAGCAGAGAAAGTCAGGCAGGGGTGAATTCACCCCTCCACTTT. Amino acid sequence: CATSRESQAGVNSPLHF.